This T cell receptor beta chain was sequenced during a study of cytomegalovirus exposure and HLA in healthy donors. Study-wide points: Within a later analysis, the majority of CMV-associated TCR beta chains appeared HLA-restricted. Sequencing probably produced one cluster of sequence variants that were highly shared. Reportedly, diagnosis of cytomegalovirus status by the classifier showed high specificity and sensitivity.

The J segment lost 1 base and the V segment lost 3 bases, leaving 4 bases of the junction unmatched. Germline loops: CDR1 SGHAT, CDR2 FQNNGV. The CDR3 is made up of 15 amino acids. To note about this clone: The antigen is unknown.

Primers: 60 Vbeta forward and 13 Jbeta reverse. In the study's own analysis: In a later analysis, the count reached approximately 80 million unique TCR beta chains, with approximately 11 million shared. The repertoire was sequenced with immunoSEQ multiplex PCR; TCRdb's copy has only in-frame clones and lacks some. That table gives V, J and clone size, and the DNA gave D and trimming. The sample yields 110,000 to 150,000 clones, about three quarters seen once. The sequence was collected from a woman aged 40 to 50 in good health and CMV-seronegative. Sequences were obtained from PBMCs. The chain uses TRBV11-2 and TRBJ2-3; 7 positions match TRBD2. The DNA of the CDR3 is TGTGCCAGCAGCTTTATCGCGGGGGGCACAGATACGCAGTATTTT. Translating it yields CASSFIAGGTDTQYF.